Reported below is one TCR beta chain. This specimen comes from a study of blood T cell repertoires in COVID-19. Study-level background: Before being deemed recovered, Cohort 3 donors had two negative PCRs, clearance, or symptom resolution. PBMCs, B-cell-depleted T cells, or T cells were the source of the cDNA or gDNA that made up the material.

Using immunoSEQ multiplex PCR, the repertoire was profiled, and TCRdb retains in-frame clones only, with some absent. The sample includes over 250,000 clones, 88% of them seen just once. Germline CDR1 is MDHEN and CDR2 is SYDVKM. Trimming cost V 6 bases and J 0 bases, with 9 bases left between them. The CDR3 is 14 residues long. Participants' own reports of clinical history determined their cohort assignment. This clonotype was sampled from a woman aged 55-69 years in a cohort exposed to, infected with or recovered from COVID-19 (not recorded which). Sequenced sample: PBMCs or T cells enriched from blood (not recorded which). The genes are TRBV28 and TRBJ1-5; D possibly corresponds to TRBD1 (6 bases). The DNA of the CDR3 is TGTGCCAGCAGGACAGGTTATAGCAATCAGCCCCAGCATTTT. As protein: CASRTGYSNQPQHF.